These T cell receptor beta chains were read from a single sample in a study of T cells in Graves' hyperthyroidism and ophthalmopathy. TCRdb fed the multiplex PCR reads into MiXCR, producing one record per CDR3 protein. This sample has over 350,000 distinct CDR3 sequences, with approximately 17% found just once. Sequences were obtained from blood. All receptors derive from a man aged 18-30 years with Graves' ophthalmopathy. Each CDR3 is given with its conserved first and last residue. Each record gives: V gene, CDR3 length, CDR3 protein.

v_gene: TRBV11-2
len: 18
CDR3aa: CASSLVGAGGPMEETQYF

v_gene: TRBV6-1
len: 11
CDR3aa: CASSNGGEQYF

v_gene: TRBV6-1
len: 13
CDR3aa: CASSNSHTDTQYF

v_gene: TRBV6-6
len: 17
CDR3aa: CASSYVRGLSSYNEQFF

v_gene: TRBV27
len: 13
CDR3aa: CASSDQLTGELFF

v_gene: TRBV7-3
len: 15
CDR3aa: CASSFNGGADNEQFF

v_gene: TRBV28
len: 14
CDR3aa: CASSLYGRPMEQYF

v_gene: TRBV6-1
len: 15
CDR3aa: CASSPGTVSTDTQYF

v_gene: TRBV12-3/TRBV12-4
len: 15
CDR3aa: CASSLGQGSKNIQYF

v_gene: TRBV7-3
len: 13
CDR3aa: CASSARETAKQFF

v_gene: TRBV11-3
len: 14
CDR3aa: CASSSGLAGGIQYF

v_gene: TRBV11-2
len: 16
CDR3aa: CASSLRPGQPGSEQYF

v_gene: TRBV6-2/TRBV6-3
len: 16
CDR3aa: CASSYARGGREDTQYF

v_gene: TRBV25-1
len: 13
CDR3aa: CATRDGNNSPLHF

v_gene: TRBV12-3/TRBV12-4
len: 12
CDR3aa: CASSLWRREQYF

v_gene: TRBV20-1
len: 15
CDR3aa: CSARDRGWWADTQYF

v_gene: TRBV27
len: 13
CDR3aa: CASSYRGTEKLFF

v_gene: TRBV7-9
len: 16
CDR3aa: CASSSSVPSNPYEQYF

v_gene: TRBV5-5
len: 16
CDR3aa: CASSLGAGVDTGELFF

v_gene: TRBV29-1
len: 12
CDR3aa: CSVRTGDYGYTF

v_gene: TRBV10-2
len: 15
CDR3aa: CASGTGGARDTEAFF

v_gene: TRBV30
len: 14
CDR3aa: CAWSQGLGNQPQHF

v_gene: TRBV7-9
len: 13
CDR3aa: CASGSTGLSPLHF

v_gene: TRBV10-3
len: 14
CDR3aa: CAISDLVRGYEQYF

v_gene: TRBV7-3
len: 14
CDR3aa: CASSFGQGEHIQYF

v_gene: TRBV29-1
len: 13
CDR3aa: CSVAGTSTDTQYF

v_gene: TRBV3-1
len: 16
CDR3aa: CASSQERREANYGYTF

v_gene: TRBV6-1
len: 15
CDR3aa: CASSYWGGTTGELFF

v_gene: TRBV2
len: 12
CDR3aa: CASARFNTEAFF